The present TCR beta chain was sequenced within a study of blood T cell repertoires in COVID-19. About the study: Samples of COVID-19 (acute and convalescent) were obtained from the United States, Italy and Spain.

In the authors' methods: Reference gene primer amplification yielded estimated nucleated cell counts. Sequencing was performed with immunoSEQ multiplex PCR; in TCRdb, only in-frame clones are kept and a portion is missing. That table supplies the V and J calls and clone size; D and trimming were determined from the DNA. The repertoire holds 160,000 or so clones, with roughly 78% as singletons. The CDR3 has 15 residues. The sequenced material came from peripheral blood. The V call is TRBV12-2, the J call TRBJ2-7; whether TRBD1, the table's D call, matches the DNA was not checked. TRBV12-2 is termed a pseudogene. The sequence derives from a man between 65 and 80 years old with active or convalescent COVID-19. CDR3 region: CASHLNPRQGHEQYF. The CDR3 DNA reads TGTGCAAGTCACCTTAACCCCCGCCAGGGCCACGAGCAGTACTTC.